This entry concerns a single T cell receptor beta chain. What it binds is not known. Germline assignment: CDR1 LGHNA and CDR2 YNFKEQ. The CDR3 spans 18 residues. Trimming removed 0 bases from V and 10 bases from J; junction bases left unmatched: 21. Profiling relied on immunoSEQ multiplex PCR, and the TCRdb table lists in-frame clones only, not all of them. The table includes about 88,000 clones, about two thirds detected once. The source of the sample is a study of radiotherapy plus CTLA-4 blockade in lung cancer. Study-wide context: The study recorded objective responses in 18% of patients and disease control in around 31%. Points from the study as a whole: Radiotherapy with ipilimumab was followed by blood expansion of tumor-derived clones.

This TCR derives from a human donor with non-small cell lung cancer that progressed on radiotherapy plus ipilimumab. Sample: peripheral blood, taken from a patient treated with radiotherapy plus ipilimumab. The chain combines TRBV4-2 with TRBJ2-7; TRBD2 aligns across 7 bases. CDR3 bases: TGTGCCAGCAGCCAAGATTTTGGAACGGGGACTACCTACGTGGCCCAGTACTTC. Residues: CASSQDFGTGTTYVAQYF.